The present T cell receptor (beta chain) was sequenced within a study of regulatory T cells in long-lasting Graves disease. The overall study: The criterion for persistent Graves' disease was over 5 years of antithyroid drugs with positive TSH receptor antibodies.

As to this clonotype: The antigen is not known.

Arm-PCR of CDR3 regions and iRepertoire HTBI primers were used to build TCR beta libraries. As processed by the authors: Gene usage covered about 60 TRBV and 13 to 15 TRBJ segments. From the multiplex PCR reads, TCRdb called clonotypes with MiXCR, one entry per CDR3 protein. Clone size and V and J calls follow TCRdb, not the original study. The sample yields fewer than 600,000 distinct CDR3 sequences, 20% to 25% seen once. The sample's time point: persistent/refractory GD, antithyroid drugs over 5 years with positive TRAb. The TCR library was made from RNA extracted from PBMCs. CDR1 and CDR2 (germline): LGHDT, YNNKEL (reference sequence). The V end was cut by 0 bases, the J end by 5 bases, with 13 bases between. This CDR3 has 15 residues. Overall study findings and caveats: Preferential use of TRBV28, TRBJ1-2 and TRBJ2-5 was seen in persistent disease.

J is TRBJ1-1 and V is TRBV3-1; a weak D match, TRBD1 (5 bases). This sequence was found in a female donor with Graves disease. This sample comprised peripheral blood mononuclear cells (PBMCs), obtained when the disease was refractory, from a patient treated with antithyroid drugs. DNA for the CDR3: TGTGCCAGCAGCCAAGATGAGGGACTAGTTACTGAAGCTTTCTTT. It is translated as CASSQDEGLVTEAFF.